This T cell receptor beta chain was profiled in a study of blood T cells in healthy people across ages. A second PCR of 7 to 11 cycles used a sample-barcoded 5' primer and a J-beta primer mix. Every cDNA molecule bore a tag from a template-switch adaptor containing 12 random nucleotides. TCRdb analysed the 5' RACE reads with MiXCR anew, one entry per CDR3 protein. This table has fewer than 750,000 distinct CDR3 sequences, around 52% appearing once. At least ten counts were recorded for this clonotype. Isolation yielded PBMCs, at least 7 million per sample, in every case. Total RNA extraction produced at least 6 micrograms (per sample) for the study. This CDR3 has 15 residues. Germline V gene lookup returns CDR1 SGHRS and CDR2 YFSETQ. The V end lost 5 bases, the J end lost 0 bases, and 14 bases lay between the germline ends.

The sequenced material came from blood. The chain combines TRBV5-1 with TRBJ2-5; TRBD1 might be the D (5 bases). The TCR comes from a woman older than 75 in good health. CDR3 sequence: CASRMDMMYQETQYF. CDR3 nucleotide sequence: TGCGCCAGCAGGATGGACATGATGTACCAAGAGACCCAGTACTTC. Variable domain in full (rest from reference TRBV5-1 and TRBJ2-5): KAGVTQTPRYLIKTRGQQVTLSCSPISGHRSVSWYQQTPGQGLQFLFEYFSETQRNKGNFPGRFSGRQFSNSRSEMNVSTLELGDSALYLCASRMDMMYQETQYFGPGTRLLVL.